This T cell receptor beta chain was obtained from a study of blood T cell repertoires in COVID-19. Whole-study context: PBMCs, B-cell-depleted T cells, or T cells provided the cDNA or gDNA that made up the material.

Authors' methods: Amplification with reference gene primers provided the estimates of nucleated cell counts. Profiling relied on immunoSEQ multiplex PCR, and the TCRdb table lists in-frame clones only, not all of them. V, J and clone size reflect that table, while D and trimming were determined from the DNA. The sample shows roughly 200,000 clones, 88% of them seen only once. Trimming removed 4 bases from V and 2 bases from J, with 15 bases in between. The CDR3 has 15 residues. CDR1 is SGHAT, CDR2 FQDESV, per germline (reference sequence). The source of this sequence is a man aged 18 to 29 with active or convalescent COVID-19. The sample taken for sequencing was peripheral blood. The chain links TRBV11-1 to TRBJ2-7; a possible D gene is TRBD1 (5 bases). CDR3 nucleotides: TGTGCCAGCAGCTCCCAGGACATACAGACCTACGAGCAGTACTTC. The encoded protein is CASSSQDIQTYEQYF.